One sample yielded the 25 T cell receptor beta chains listed below, sequenced in a study of shared clonotypes between healthy human individuals (TCRdb year 2020). Libraries were made using the immunoSEQ multiplex PCR assay. This is the immuneACCESS table as TCRdb keeps it, with only in-frame sequences that have V and J called. A part of the clones is gone; compared with another copy, unresolved V genes explain less than half, and the rest is unexplained. Recorded for this sample are 550,000 to 800,000 clones; roughly 70% of them occurred a single time. Of the sample, more than 1.5% is held by the ten largest clones. Sequencing used memory CD4+ T cells sorted from blood. This sample's cell subset or site label indicates: CD45RA-negative fraction. Receptors originate from a woman between 25 and 40 years old in good health.

J is TRBJ2-4 and V is TRBV5-1, with D perhaps assigned TRBD1 or TRBD2 (6 bases each). V was pared by 3 bases and J by 0 bases, with 13 bases between. Germline assignment: CDR1 SGHRS and CDR2 YFSETQ. The CDR3 is 16 residues long. Here the CDR3 reads CASSSYGGLAKNIQYF. For the CDR3, the DNA is TGCGCCAGCAGCTCGTATGGGGGGCTAGCCAAAAACATTCAGTACTTC. The full variable domain, in which reference TRBV5-1 and TRBJ2-4 provide the parts outside the CDR3, is KAGVTQTPRYLIKTRGQQVTLSCSPISGHRSVSWYQQTPGQGLQFLFEYFSETQRNKGNFPGRFSGRQFSNSRSEMNVSTLELGDSALYLCASSSYGGLAKNIQYFGAGTRLSVL.

The chain carries TRBV12-2 and TRBJ2-5; no check of the table's D call, TRBD2, against the DNA was made. TRBV12-2 is reported as a pseudogene. The CDR3 runs 14 residues. The CDR3 region is CASRGERESGTQYF. The CDR3 DNA reads as TGTGCAAGTCGTGGGGAGCGGGAGAGTGGGACCCAGTACTTC.

The rearrangement links TRBV11-2 to TRBJ2-3, with 13 bases lining up with TRBD2. The CDR3 is 15 residues long. J was trimmed by 6 bases and V by 6 bases; bases with no gene match: 6. Germline CDR1 reads SGHAT; CDR2 reads FQNNGV. The CDR3 here is CASRPLAGGPDTQYF. The DNA of the CDR3 is TGTGCCAGCAGGCCACTAGCGGGAGGGCCCGATACGCAGTATTTT.

This chain uses TRBV5-8 with TRBJ2-7, with D possibly being TRBD1 or TRBD2 (7 bases each). The germline V gene has CDR1 SGHTS and CDR2 YDEGEE. CDR3 length equals 18 residues. Trimming pared 4 bases from V and 7 bases from J, leaving 30 bases between. The CDR3 loop reads CASSVWGGHRGYLSEQYF. CDR3 in DNA: TGTGCCAGCAGCGTTTGGGGGGGACACAGGGGATATCTTTCGGAGCAGTACTTC.

This rearrangement joins TRBV5-1 to TRBJ2-2, with TRBD1 matching over 8 bases. Germline assignment: CDR1 SGHRS and CDR2 YFSETQ. V was clipped by 7 bases and J by 1 base; unmatched bases: 6. The CDR3 consists of 15 residues. The CDR3 protein is CASRQGYRNTGELFF. The CDR3 DNA reads TGCGCCAGCCGACAGGGGTATAGGAACACCGGGGAGCTGTTTTTT.

The sample holds many counts of this clone. The chain is built from TRBV6-1 and TRBJ2-1, with D tentatively TRBD1 or TRBD2 (5 bases each). The V gene's germline CDR1 is MNHNS and CDR2 SASEGT. V shed 6 bases and J shed 1 base, with 10 bases lying between them. The CDR3 is 14 amino acids. The CDR3 region is CASSRDQSYNEQFF. CDR3 nucleotide sequence: TGTGCCAGCAGCCGGGACCAATCCTACAATGAGCAGTTCTTC.

This clone was seen more than once but under ten times. The genes are TRBV19 and TRBJ2-7; 8 bases are shared with TRBD2. After removal of 5 bases from V and 4 bases from J, the junction contained 10 bases not matched to a gene. This CDR3 is 15 amino acids long. Germline V gene lookup returns CDR1 LNHDA and CDR2 SQIVND (reference sequence). CDR3 sequence reads: CASSEGSSGEYEQYF. For the CDR3, the DNA is TGTGCCAGTAGTGAGGGCAGTAGCGGGGAATACGAGCAGTACTTC.

The chain uses TRBV7-9 and TRBJ2-2; TRBD1 matches at 11 bases. CDR1 is SEHNR, CDR2 FQNEAQ, per germline (reference sequence). The junction had 7 bases not matched to a gene; V was cut back by 4 bases and J by 6 bases. The CDR3 runs to 16 residues. CDR3 sequence reads: CASSYVPGQGAGELFF. The DNA for the CDR3 is TGTGCCAGCAGCTATGTCCCGGGACAGGGGGCCGGGGAGCTGTTTTTT.

This clone was seen only a few times. The CDR3 sequence: CASSDRGLNEKLFF. The DNA for the CDR3 is TGTGCCAGCAGTGACAGGGGACTCAATGAAAAACTGTTTTTT. The rearrangement links TRBV28 to TRBJ1-4; 8 nucleotides align to TRBD1. J gave up 5 bases and V 5 bases, and 4 bases lay outside the gene matches. This CDR3 contains 14 residues. Germline CDR1 and CDR2: MDHEN and SYDVKM.

This clone came up many times. The V and J genes are TRBV15 and TRBJ2-5; D gene ambiguous. The ends were cut back, 0 bases at V and 5 bases at J, with 7 bases in the middle. Germline-derived CDR1 and CDR2 are LNHNV and YYDKDF (reference sequence). The CDR3 has 13 residues. The CDR3 region has the DNA TGTGCCACCAGCAGAGATCAACGCGAGACCCAGTACTTC. It translates to CATSRDQRETQYF.

This clone was recorded only once. CDR3 DNA: TGTGCCAGCAGTGAACAGGGGCCCAGCTCCTACGAGCAGTACTTC. It translates to CASSEQGPSSYEQYF. This chain links TRBV2 with TRBJ2-7; tentatively, D is TRBD1 (6 bases). The CDR3 extends over 15 amino acids. CDR1 and CDR2 (germline): SNHLY, FYNNEI. V was pared by 2 bases and J by 0 bases, with 11 bases between.

The chain links TRBV18 to TRBJ1-1; unclear D gene. V lost 1 base to trimming and J lost 0 bases, with 12 bases between them. Germline values: CDR1 KGHSH, CDR2 LQKENI. The CDR3 is 16 residues long. DNA of the CDR3: TGTGCCAGCTCACCACGGAAGGGAGGGATGAACACTGAAGCTTTCTTT. Encoded protein: CASSPRKGGMNTEAFF. The full variable domain, in which reference TRBV18 and TRBJ1-1 provide the parts outside the CDR3, is NAGVMQNPRHLVRRRGQEARLRCSPMKGHSHVYWYRQLPEEGLKFMVYLQKENIIDESGMPKERFSAEFPKEGPSILRIQQVVRGDSAAYFCASSPRKGGMNTEAFFGQGTRLTVV.

The J gene is TRBJ2-7, the V gene TRBV2, with 9 nucleotides matching TRBD1. The CDR3 sequence is 14 residues long. Germline CDR1 and CDR2: SNHLY and FYNNEI. J gave up 5 bases and V 6 bases, and 8 bases lay outside the gene matches. CDR3 loop: CASRSGTGFNEQYF. CDR3 DNA sequence: TGTGCCAGCAGGTCCGGGACAGGGTTCAACGAGCAGTACTTC. Variable domain in full (rest from reference TRBV2 and TRBJ2-7): EPEVTQTPSHQVTQMGQEVILRCVPISNHLYFYWYRQILGQKVEFLVSFYNNEISEKSEIFDDQFSVERPDGSNFTLKIRSTKLEDSAMYFCASRSGTGFNEQYFGPGTRLTVT.

The chain combines TRBV11-2 with TRBJ2-1; D unclear. This CDR3 contains 18 residues. V was shortened by 5 bases and J by 0 bases, with 20 bases between the two germline ends. Germline loops: CDR1 SGHAT, CDR2 FQNNGV. In nucleotides, the CDR3 is TGTGCCAGCAGCCCTCTGAGCCGGGCTCCAGGCTCCTACAATGAGCAGTTCTTC. It is translated as CASSPLSRAPGSYNEQFF.

This clone was detected once. The chain uses TRBV5-8 and TRBJ1-5; TRBD1 matches at 7 bases. The trim removed 3 bases at V and 4 bases at J, leaving 7 bases unmatched. Germline values: CDR1 SGHTS, CDR2 YDEGEE. This CDR3 has 15 residues. The CDR3 nucleotides read TGTGCCAGCAGCTGGGGGACAGCTCTTAATCAGCCCCAGCATTTT. It encodes CASSWGTALNQPQHF.

This clone was seen a few times. The genes are TRBV6-4 and TRBJ2-7; 7 bases are a match to TRBD1. The trim removed 3 bases at V and 0 bases at J, leaving 5 bases unmatched. CDR1 MRHNA and CDR2 SNTAGT come from the germline V gene. CDR3 length: 15 residues. The CDR3 region is CASSEDRVSSYEQYF. The CDR3, as DNA: TGTGCCAGCAGTGAAGACAGGGTCAGCTCCTACGAGCAGTACTTC.

This clone has a handful of counts. The chain is built from TRBV27 and TRBJ2-3; maybe TRBD1 (6 bases). Germline V lookup: CDR1 MNHEY, CDR2 SMNVEV (reference sequence). The CDR3 consists of 16 residues. Trimming removed 3 bases from V and 0 bases from J, with 13 bases in between. The CDR3: CASSLLKTGSTDTQYF. In nucleotides, the CDR3 is TGTGCCAGCAGTTTGTTGAAGACAGGTAGCACAGATACGCAGTATTTT.

This chain connects TRBV5-4 to TRBJ2-7; D is unclear. The V end was cut by 0 bases, the J end by 4 bases, with 8 bases between. In germline, CDR1 is SGHNT, CDR2 YYREEE (reference sequence). The CDR3 covers 13 residues. The CDR3 region is CASSLDRKYEQYF. CDR3 in DNA: TGTGCCAGCAGCTTGGACAGAAAATACGAGCAGTACTTC.

The rearrangement uses TRBV5-4 and TRBJ1-4; 7 nucleotides align to TRBD1. Losses at the gene ends were 4 bases for V and 5 bases for J; bases not matched to a gene: 2. Germline loops: CDR1 SGHNT, CDR2 YYREEE (reference sequence). The length of the CDR3 is 13 residues. The CDR3 coding sequence is TGTGCCAGCAGCCTGGACAGGAATGAAAAACTGTTTTTT. This sequence encodes CASSLDRNEKLFF.

Turning to this clone: The same CDR3 also results from other DNA sequences found in this sample. The chain has TRBV19 and TRBJ1-5; D might be TRBD1 (5 bases). The V end was cut by 3 bases, the J end by 8 bases, with 11 bases between. The germline V gene encodes CDR1 LNHDA and CDR2 SQIVND (reference sequence). The CDR3 sequence is 13 residues long. CDR3 region: CASSIQGGEPQHF. For the CDR3, the DNA is TGTGCCAGTAGTATTCAGGGTGGGGAGCCCCAGCATTTT.

V usage is TRBV5-1 and J usage is TRBJ1-3; 10 positions agree with TRBD1. The V gene end was trimmed by 2 bases and the J gene end by 4 bases; junction bases not matched to a gene: 9. The germline V gene encodes CDR1 SGHRS and CDR2 YFSETQ. The CDR3 covers 17 residues. CDR3 DNA sequence: TGCGCCAGCAGCTTTAACCCGGGACAGGGGTTCGGAAACACCATATATTTT. Translation gives CASSFNPGQGFGNTIYF.

To note about this clone: The sample holds other DNA sequences that translate to the same CDR3. The chain employs TRBV7-2 and TRBJ2-5, with no clear D. Trimming pared 3 bases from V and 5 bases from J, leaving 4 bases between. The CDR3 totals 11 residues. Germline values: CDR1 SGHTA, CDR2 FQGNSA. The CDR3 region is CASSLSETQYF. The CDR3 bases are TGTGCCAGCAGCTTGTCGGAGACCCAGTACTTC.

The sample holds a few counts of this clone. The chain carries TRBV6-5 and TRBJ1-5, with 7 bases matching TRBD1. The CDR3 has 15 amino acids. V was clipped by 5 bases and J by 5 bases; unmatched bases: 9. CDR1 is MNHEY, CDR2 SVGAGI, per germline. For the CDR3, the DNA is TGTGCCAGCAGTCCATGGACAGGAGAGGATCAGCCCCAGCATTTT. Protein product: CASSPWTGEDQPQHF.

The genes are TRBV7-3 and TRBJ1-1; D not certain. This CDR3 is built from 15 residues. Per germline, CDR1 SGHTA and CDR2 FQGTGA. Trimming pared 1 base from V and 5 bases from J, leaving 14 bases between. The CDR3 DNA reads TGTGCCAGCAGCTTAAGCCCGCGGGGAGCGACTGAAGCTTTCTTT. It translates to CASSLSPRGATEAFF. Full variable domain (remainder filled in from reference TRBV7-3 and TRBJ1-1): GAGVSQTPSNKVTEKGKYVELRCDPISGHTALYWYRQSLGQGPEFLIYFQGTGAADDSGLPNDRFFAVRPEGSVSTLKIQRTERGDSAVYLCASSLSPRGATEAFFGQGTRLTVV.

The J gene is TRBJ2-7, the V gene TRBV5-4; TRBD2 agrees at 15 bases. Germline lookup yields CDR1 SGHNT and CDR2 YYREEE (reference sequence). The ends lost 2 bases at V and 4 bases at J; junction bases unmatched: 4. The CDR3 has 16 amino acids. The chain's CDR3 is CASSLRTSGRAYEQYF. CDR3 coding DNA: TGTGCCAGCAGCTTACGGACTAGCGGGAGGGCTTACGAGCAGTACTTC.